This T cell receptor beta chain derives from a study of blood T cell repertoires in COVID-19. Profiling relied on immunoSEQ multiplex PCR, and the TCRdb table lists in-frame clones only, not all of them. The table includes some 130,000 clones, more than 70% detected once. CDR1 is SGHRS, CDR2 YFSETQ, per germline. CDR3 length: 15 amino acids. Germline trimming cut 2 bases from V and 7 bases from J; bases unmatched to any gene: 12. This clonotype originated in a woman aged 60-70 years with acute or convalescent COVID-19. The chain links TRBV5-1 to TRBJ2-7, with 7 positions matching TRBD2. Sequences were obtained from peripheral blood. The CDR3 sequence: CASSFGLSPGGEQYF. CDR3 DNA sequence: TGCGCCAGCAGCTTTGGGCTGTCGCCCGGGGGGGAGCAGTACTTC.